This record looks at one T cell receptor beta chain sequence and its context. Its antigen is undetermined. The data were obtained in a study of cytomegalovirus exposure and HLA in healthy donors. Whole-study results and caveats: Among TCR beta chains, those listed as cytomegalovirus-associated numbered over 150.

The CDR3 has 15 amino acids. Germline CDR1 reads SNHLY; CDR2 reads FYNNEI. V lost 7 bases to trimming and J lost 7 bases, with 23 bases between them. It was with 60 Vbeta and 13 Jbeta primers that the PCR ran. Libraries were prepared by immunoSEQ multiplex PCR; TCRdb keeps only in-frame clonotypes and omits some of them. The sample holds 110,000 or so clones, 12% seen once. The V call is TRBV2, the J call TRBJ2-7, with D perhaps TRBD2 (5 bases). The clonotype comes from a man aged 35 to 55 in good health and CMV-seropositive. Sequencing was done on a sample of PBMCs. CDR3 sequence (DNA): TGTGCCAGCAAGGAGGACCTTACTCTGGATCGGGAGCAGTACTTC. This sequence encodes CASKEDLTLDREQYF.